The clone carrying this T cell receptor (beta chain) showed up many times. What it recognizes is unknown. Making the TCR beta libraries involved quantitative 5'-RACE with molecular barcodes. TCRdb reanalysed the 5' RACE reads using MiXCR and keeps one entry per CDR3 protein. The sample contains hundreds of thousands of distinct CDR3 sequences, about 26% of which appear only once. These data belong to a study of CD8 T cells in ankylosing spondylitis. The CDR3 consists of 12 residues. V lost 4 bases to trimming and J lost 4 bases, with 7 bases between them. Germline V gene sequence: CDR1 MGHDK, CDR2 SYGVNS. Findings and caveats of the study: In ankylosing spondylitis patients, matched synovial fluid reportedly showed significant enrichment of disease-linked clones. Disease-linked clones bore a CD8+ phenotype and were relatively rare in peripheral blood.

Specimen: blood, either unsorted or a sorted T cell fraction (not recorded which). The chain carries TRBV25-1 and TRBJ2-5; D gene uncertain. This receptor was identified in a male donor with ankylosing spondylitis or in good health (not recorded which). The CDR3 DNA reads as TGTGCCAGCAGTGCCGCTACAGAGACCCAGTACTTC. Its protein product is CASSAATETQYF.